The 10 T cell receptor beta chains below all came from one sample that was sequenced in a study of blood T cell repertoires in COVID-19. Profiled with immunoSEQ multiplex PCR; TCRdb holds only in-frame clones, not every one. The sample includes some 70,000 clones, approximately 90% of them seen just once. The sequencing input was PBMCs or T cells enriched from blood (not recorded which). The source of these receptors is a woman between 40 and 55 years old who had recovered from COVID-19.

This chain links TRBV7-3 with TRBJ2-1; D may be TRBD2 (6 bases). Germline CDR1 SGHTA, CDR2 FQGTGA. V was pared by 5 bases and J by 5 bases, with 25 bases between. This CDR3 has 18 amino acids. CDR3 protein: CASSNRDCPPESHNEQFF. The CDR3 DNA sequence: TGTGCCAGCAGCAACCGGGACTGCCCCCCCGAGAGCCACAATGAGCAGTTCTTC. The full variable domain, in which reference TRBV7-3 and TRBJ2-1 provide the parts outside the CDR3, is GAGVSQTPSNKVTEKGKYVELRCDPISGHTALYWYRQSLGQGPEFLIYFQGTGAADDSGLPNDRFFAVRPEGSVSTLKIQRTERGDSAVYLCASSNRDCPPESHNEQFFGPGTRLTVL.

V and J are TRBV10-3 and TRBJ2-2, with TRBD1 matching over 9 bases. Germline CDR1 is ENHRY and CDR2 is SYGVKD. This CDR3 is built from 13 residues. J lost 6 bases, V lost 10 bases, and 6 bases had no gene match. The CDR3 loop reads CASKDRGAGELFF. CDR3 nucleotide sequence: TGTGCCAGTAAAGACAGGGGGGCCGGGGAGCTGTTTTTT.

The chain recombines TRBV2 with TRBJ1-1; 7 bases line up with TRBD1. The CDR3 is 14 amino acids. CDR1 and CDR2 (germline): SNHLY, FYNNEI. The J segment lost 0 bases and the V segment lost 9 bases, leaving 7 bases of the junction unmatched. CDR3 loop: CARGTGAMNTEAFF. In nucleotides, the CDR3 is TGTGCCAGAGGAACAGGGGCGATGAACACTGAAGCTTTCTTT.

J is TRBJ1-5 and V is TRBV3-1 (or the pseudogene TRBV3-2); TRBD1 might be the D (6 bases). Germline V gene lookup returns CDR1 LGHDT and CDR2 YNNKEL (reference sequence). The CDR3 totals 15 residues. V was shortened by 1 base and J by 4 bases, with 11 bases between the two germline ends. In nucleotides, the CDR3 is TGTGCCAGCAGCCAAGTAGCAGGGGCTAATCAGCCCCAGCATTTT. Its protein is CASSQVAGANQPQHF.

This chain connects TRBV7-2 to TRBJ1-5, with D possibly TRBD1 on 6 matching bases. The CDR3 length is 18 residues. V lost 4 bases to trimming and J lost 7 bases, with 26 bases between them. Germline loops: CDR1 SGHTA, CDR2 FQGNSA. In DNA, the CDR3 is TGTGCCAGCAGCTCCAAGGGCGCCTCGACAGGATGGGAGCAGCCCCAGCATTTT. It yields the protein CASSSKGASTGWEQPQHF.

V gene TRBV6-5 combines with J gene TRBJ2-3, with D possibly being TRBD1 (5 bases). Trimming pared 4 bases from V and 1 base from J, leaving 6 bases between. In germline, CDR1 is MNHEY, CDR2 SVGAGI. The CDR3 has 13 amino acids. The CDR3 bases are TGTGCCAGCAGTTTAGGGGGCACAGATACGCAGTATTTT. Protein product: CASSLGGTDTQYF.

This clone was seen just once. The rearrangement uses TRBV16 and TRBJ1-4; 7 nucleotides match TRBD1. Germline V gene data show CDR1 as KGHSY and CDR2 as FQNENV. The CDR3 totals 14 residues. The trim removed 3 bases at V and 8 bases at J, leaving 6 bases unmatched. CDR3 DNA sequence: TGTGCCAGCAGCCAGTTCAGGGGGGACGAAAAACTGTTTTTT. Translation gives CASSQFRGDEKLFF.

V and J are TRBV7-6 and TRBJ2-3; tentative D call: TRBD1 (5 bases). Germline V gene data show CDR1 as SGHVS and CDR2 as FNYEAQ. The CDR3 sequence is 14 residues long. V lost 3 bases to trimming and J lost 2 bases, with 9 bases between them. CDR3 sequence: CASSFRQHTDTQYF. The CDR3 nucleotides read TGTGCCAGCAGCTTTAGACAGCACACAGATACGCAGTATTTT.

The CDR3 DNA reads TGTGCCAGCAGCTTATTTCCTGGGACACTGAACACTGAAGCTTTCTTT. This encodes CASSLFPGTLNTEAFF. The chain uses TRBV7-9 and TRBJ1-1; D possibly corresponds to TRBD1 (6 bases). Between the trimmed V and J ends, which lost 2 bases and 0 bases, there was a span of 13 bases. This CDR3 has 16 amino acids. The germline gives CDR1 SEHNR, CDR2 FQNEAQ (reference sequence).

This chain connects TRBV27 to TRBJ1-5, with 8 bases matching TRBD1. J gave up 1 base and V 4 bases, and 9 bases lay outside the gene matches. Per the germline V gene, CDR1 is MNHEY and CDR2 is SMNVEV (reference sequence). The CDR3 runs 17 residues. The CDR3 bases are TGTGCCAGCAGTTCCATCCTCCAGGGGGCCAGCAATCAGCCCCAGCATTTT. Translation gives CASSSILQGASNQPQHF.